The T cell receptor (beta chain) under discussion was sequenced for a study of glioma-infiltrating T cells. The iRepertoire nested amplicon-rescue multiplex PCR amplified TCR alpha and beta CDR3s from RNA. Each CDR3 protein gets one entry after TCRdb re-called the multiplex PCR reads with MiXCR. The sample holds around 90,000 distinct CDR3 sequences, roughly 37% seen once. This CDR3 is 16 amino acids long. Per germline, CDR1 SGHNT and CDR2 YYREEE (reference sequence). Turning to this clonotype: One junction end disagrees with the germline gene, perhaps due to a read error.

This chain links TRBV5-4 with TRBJ2-3; TRBD2 agrees at 9 bases. This receptor was taken from a human donor with low-grade glioma or glioblastoma, undergoing nonglioma brain surgery, or in good health (not recorded which). The sample consisted of glioma tissue, nonneoplastic brain tissue, or PBMCs (not recorded which). The CDR3 sequence: CDSSLMKRGATDTQYF. Here the CDR3 DNA reads TGTGACAGCAGCTTGATGAAGCGGGGGGCCACAGATACGCAGTATTTT.